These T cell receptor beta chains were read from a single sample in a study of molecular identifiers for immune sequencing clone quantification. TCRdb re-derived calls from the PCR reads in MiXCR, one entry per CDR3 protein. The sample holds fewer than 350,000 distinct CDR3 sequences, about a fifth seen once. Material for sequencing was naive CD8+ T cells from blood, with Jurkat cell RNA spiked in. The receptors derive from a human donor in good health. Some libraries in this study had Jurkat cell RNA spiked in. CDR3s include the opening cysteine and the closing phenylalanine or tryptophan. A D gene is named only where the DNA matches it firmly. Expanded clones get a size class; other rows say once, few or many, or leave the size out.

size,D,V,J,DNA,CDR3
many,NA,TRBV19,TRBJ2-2,TGTGCCAGTAGTGTCACCGGTGGCGCCGGGGAGCTGTTTTTT,CASSVTGGAGELFF
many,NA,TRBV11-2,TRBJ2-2,TGTGCCAGCAGCTTAGGACGGCCGAACACCGGGGAGCTGTTTTTT,CASSLGRPNTGELFF
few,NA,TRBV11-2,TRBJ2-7,TGTGCCAGCAGCTTAGATCCGGTGATGGAGCAGTACTTC,CASSLDPVMEQYF
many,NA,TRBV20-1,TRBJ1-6,TGCAGTGCCCGAGTTCGGACAGACGAGTATTCACCCCTCCACTTT,CSARVRTDEYSPLHF
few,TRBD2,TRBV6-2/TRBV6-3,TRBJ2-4,TGTGCCAGCAGTTATAGCGGGAGCCTAACAAACATTCAGTACTTC,CASSYSGSLTNIQYF
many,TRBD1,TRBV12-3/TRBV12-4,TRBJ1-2,TGTGCCAGCAGTTTTTTCTCCGGGACAGGGACCGGCTACACCTTC,CASSFFSGTGTGYTF
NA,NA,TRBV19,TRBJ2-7,TGTGCCAGTGGTCCCGACGGATCCTACGAGCAGTACTTC,CASGPDGSYEQYF
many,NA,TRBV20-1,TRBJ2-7,TGCAGTGCTAGAGATCCCACGGTCTCCTACGAGCAGTACTTC,CSARDPTVSYEQYF
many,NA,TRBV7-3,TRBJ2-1,TGTGCCAGCAGCTTAAGCCGGACCAACAATGAGCAGTTCTTC,CASSLSRTNNEQFF
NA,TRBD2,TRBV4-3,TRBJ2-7,TGCGCCAGCAGCCAGGAACGAGCGGGAGGGTTATATGAGCAGTACTTC,CASSQERAGGLYEQYF
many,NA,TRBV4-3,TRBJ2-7,TGCGCCAGCAGCCAAGAGGCCCTGGGACACCCAAGCTCCTACGAGCAGTACTTC,CASSQEALGHPSSYEQYF
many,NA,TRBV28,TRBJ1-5,TGTGCCAGCAGTTTGAGGGGCTATCAGCCCCAGCATTTT,CASSLRGYQPQHF
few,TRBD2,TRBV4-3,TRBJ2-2,TGCGCCAGCAACCATGGGATCGGGGGGGCCACCGGGGAGCTGTTTTTT,CASNHGIGGATGELFF
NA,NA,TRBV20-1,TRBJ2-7,TGCAGTGCTAGGTCCGCCTCCTACGAGCAGTACTTC,CSARSASYEQYF
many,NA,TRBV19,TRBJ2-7,TGTGCCAGTAGTATGACTCTGTGGGGTTCGTCCTACGAGCAGTACTTC,CASSMTLWGSSYEQYF
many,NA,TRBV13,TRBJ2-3,TGTGCCAGCAGCTATGGCCCCTCGGATACGCAGTATTTT,CASSYGPSDTQYF
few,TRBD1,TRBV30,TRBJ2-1,TGTGCCTGGAGTCTAGGACAGGCCTACAATGAGCAGTTCTTC,CAWSLGQAYNEQFF
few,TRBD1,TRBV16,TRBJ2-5,TGTGCCAGCAGCCGGGGACAGGCTGCGGAGTACTTC,CASSRGQAAEYF
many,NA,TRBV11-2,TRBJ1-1,TGTGCCAGCAGCTTAGATCTGGGACAGAACACTGAAGCTTTCTTT,CASSLDLGQNTEAFF
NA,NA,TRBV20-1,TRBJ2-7,TGCAGTGTTTCCCTCAGGGGACGAAGCTCCTACGAGCAGTACTTC,CSVSLRGRSSYEQYF
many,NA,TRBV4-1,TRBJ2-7,TGCGCCAGCAGCCAAGGGGTCCGAGAATCCATACGGGAGCAGTACTTC,CASSQGVRESIREQYF
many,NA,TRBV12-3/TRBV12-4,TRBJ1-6,TGTGCCAGCACACCGCTAGGATGGGTCAATTCACCCCTCCACTTT,CASTPLGWVNSPLHF
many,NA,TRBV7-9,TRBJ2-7,TGTGCCAGCAGCTACGAGCAGTACTTC,CASSYEQYF
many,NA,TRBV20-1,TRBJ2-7,TGCAGTGCTAGGAAAAAGACTACTTACGAGCAGTACTTC,CSARKKTTYEQYF
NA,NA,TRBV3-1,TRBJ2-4,TGTGCCAGCAGCCAAGTAACGGGGGTAGCCAAAAACATTCAGTACTTC,CASSQVTGVAKNIQYF
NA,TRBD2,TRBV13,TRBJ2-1,TGTGCCAGCAGCTTAGGCCTCAGCGGGATCTCCTACAATGAGCAGTTCTTC,CASSLGLSGISYNEQFF
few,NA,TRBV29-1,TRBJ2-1,TGCAGCTCCGGGGGGGCGACAGGGTCGAGTGGGAATGAGCAGTTCTTC,CSSGGATGSSGNEQFF
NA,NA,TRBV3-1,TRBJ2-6,TGTGCCAGCAGCCAAGACTTAGCTGGGGCCAACGTCCTGACTTTC,CASSQDLAGANVLTF
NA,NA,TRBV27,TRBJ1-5,TGTGCCAGCAGTTTACATTCGAGGGGGCAGCCCCAGCATTTT,CASSLHSRGQPQHF
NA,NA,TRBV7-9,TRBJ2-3,TGTGCCAGCAGCCCCCCCGGGGGCGGGGATACGCAGTATTTT,CASSPPGGGDTQYF
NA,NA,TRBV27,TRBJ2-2,TGTGCCAGCAGTAGACTAGGCCACACCGGGGAGCTGTTTTTT,CASSRLGHTGELFF
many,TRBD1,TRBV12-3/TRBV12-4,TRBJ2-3,TGTGCCAGCAGTTTACCCGGGACAGGGTCAGATACGCAGTATTTT,CASSLPGTGSDTQYF
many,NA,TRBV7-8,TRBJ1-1,TGTGCCAGCAGCCTACAGGGTTCTGAAGCTTTCTTT,CASSLQGSEAFF
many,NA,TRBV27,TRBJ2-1,TGTGCCAGCAGTTTATGGGGCCCCAATGAGCAGTTCTTC,CASSLWGPNEQFF
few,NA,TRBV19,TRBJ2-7,TGTGCCAGTAGTGCCGCGGGACAGTCCAGCTCCTACGAGCAGTACTTC,CASSAAGQSSSYEQYF
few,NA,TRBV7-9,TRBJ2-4,TGTGCCAGCAGTCCTGAAGACCTCAGTGGGTACTTC,CASSPEDLSGYF
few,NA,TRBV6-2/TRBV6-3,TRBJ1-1,TGTGCCAGCACCCCCCGATGGGGGAGCATGAACACTGAAGCTTTCTTT,CASTPRWGSMNTEAFF
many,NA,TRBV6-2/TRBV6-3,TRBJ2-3,TGTGCCAGCAGTTACTCGGGGCACTTGAGCACAGATACGCAGTATTTT,CASSYSGHLSTDTQYF
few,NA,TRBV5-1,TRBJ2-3,TGCGCCAGCAGCTTTCTGGAGGGAGATACGCAGTATTTT,CASSFLEGDTQYF
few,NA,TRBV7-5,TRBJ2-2,NA,CISVPEAKTDTPFTNTGELFF
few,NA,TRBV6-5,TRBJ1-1,TGTGCCAGCAGTCCTCACTCATCCGACACTGAAGCTTTCTTT,CASSPHSSDTEAFF
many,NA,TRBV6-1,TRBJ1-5,TGTGCCAGCATCCCCCCGGGGGGCAGCAATCAGCCCCAGCATTTT,CASIPPGGSNQPQHF
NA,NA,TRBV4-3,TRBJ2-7,TGCGCCGGCAGCCAAGATCAGCCGGGTAACGAGCAGTACTTC,CAGSQDQPGNEQYF
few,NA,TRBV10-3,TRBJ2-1,TGTGCCATCAGTGACAGGGGGGCTGACAATGAGCAGTTCTTC,CAISDRGADNEQFF
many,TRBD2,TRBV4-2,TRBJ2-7,TGTGCCAGCAGCCAAGATTTGGGACTAGCGGTCGAGCAGTACTTC,CASSQDLGLAVEQYF
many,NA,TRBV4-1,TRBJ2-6,TGCGCCAGCAGCCCCAACCCCTCTGGGGCCAACGTCCTGACTTTC,CASSPNPSGANVLTF
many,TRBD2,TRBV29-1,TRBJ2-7,TGCAGCGTCGATAGCGGGAGGGGGGACGAGCAGTACTTC,CSVDSGRGDEQYF
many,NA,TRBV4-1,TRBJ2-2,TGCGCCAGCACCCCAAGGGCAGGGGTCAGCACCGGGGAGCTGTTTTTT,CASTPRAGVSTGELFF
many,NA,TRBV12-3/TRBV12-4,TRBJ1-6,TGTGCCAGCAGTCGGGGACCCTCAGATTCACCCCTCCACTTT,CASSRGPSDSPLHF
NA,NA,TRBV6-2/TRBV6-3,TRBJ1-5,TGTGCCAGCAGTCGGACACTGAATCAGCCCCAGCATTTT,CASSRTLNQPQHF